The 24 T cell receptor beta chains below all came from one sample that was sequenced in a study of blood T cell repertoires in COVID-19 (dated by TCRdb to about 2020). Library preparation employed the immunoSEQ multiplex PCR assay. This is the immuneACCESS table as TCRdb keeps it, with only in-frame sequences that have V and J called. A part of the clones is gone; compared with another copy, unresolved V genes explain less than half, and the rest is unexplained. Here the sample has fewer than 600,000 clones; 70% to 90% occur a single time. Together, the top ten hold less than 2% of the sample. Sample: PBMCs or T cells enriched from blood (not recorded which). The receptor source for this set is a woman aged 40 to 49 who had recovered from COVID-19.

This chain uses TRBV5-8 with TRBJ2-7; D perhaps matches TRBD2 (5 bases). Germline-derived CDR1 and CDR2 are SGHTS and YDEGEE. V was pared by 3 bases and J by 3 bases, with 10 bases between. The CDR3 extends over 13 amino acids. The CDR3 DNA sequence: TGTGCCAGCAGCTACGGACTTAACTACGAGCAGTACTTC. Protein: CASSYGLNYEQYF.

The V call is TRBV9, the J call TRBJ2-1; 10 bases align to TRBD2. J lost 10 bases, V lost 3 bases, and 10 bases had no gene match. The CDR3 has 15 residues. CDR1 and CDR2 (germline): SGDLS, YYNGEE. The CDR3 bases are TGTGCCAGCAGCGACGACCAAGCGGGAGGGTTGGAGCAGTTCTTC. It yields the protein CASSDDQAGGLEQFF.

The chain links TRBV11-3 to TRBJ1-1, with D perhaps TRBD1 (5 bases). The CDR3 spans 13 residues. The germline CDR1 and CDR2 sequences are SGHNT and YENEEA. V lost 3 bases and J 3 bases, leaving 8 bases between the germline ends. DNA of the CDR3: TGTGCCAGCAGCTTTTCCAGGGACACTGAAGCTTTCTTT. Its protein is CASSFSRDTEAFF.

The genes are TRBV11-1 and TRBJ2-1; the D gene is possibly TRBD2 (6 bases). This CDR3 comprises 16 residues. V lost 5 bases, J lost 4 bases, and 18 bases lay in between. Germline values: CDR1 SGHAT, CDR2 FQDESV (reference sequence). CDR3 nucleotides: TGTGCCAGCAGCGCACTAAGGCGGGGCCTATACAATGAGCAGTTCTTC. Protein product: CASSALRRGLYNEQFF.

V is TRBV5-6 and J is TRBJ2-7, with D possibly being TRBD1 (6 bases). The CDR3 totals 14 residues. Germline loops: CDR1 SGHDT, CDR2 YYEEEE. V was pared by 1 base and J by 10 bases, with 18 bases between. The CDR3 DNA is TGTGCCAGCAGCTTGAAGCCCGGGGAACAGGGACAGTACTTC. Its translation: CASSLKPGEQGQYF.

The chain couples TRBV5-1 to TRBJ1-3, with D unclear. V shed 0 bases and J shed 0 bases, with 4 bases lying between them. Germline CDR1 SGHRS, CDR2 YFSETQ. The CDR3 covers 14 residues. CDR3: CASSLATSGNTIYF. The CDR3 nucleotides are TGCGCCAGCAGCTTGGCTACCTCTGGAAACACCATATATTTT.

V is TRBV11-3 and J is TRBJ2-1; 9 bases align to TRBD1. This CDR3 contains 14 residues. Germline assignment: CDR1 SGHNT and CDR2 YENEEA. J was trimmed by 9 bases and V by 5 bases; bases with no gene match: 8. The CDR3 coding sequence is TGTGCCAGCAGCGCAAGACAGGGGGGCGGTGAGCAGTTCTTC. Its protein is CASSARQGGGEQFF.

CDR3 sequence reads: CASRDRFQPQHF. In DNA form, the CDR3 reads TGTGCCAGCAGGGACAGGTTTCAGCCCCAGCATTTT. The rearrangement joins TRBV2 to TRBJ1-5, with 7 bases matching TRBD1. The CDR3 is made up of 12 amino acids. Germline V lookup: CDR1 SNHLY, CDR2 FYNNEI. The J segment lost 6 bases and the V segment lost 6 bases, leaving 2 bases of the junction unmatched.

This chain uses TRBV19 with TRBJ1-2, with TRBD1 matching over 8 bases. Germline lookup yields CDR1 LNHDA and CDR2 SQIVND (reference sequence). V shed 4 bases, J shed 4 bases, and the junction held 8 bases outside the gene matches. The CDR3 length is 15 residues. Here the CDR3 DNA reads TGTGCCAGTAGTACTCAGGGGGCGCCTGGCTATGGCTACACCTTC. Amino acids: CASSTQGAPGYGYTF.

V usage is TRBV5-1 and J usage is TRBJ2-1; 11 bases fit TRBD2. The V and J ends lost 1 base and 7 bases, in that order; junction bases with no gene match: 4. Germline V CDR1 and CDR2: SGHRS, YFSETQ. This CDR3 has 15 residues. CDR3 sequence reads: CASSLLTSGVNEQFF. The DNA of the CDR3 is TGCGCCAGCAGCTTGCTGACTAGCGGGGTGAATGAGCAGTTCTTC.

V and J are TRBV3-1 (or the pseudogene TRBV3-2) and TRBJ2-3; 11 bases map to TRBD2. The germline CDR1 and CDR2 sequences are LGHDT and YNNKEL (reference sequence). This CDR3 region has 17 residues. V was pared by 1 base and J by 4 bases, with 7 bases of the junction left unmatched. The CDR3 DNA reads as TGTGCCAGCAGCCAAGTCATCGTAGCGGGAGGGCCAGATACGCAGTATTTT. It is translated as CASSQVIVAGGPDTQYF.

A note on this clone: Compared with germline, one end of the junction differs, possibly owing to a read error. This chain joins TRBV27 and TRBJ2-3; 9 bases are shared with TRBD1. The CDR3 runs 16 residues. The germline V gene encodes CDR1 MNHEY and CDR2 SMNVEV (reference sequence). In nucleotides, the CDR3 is TGTGCCAGCAGTCTATCTGGGACAGGGTACACAGATACGCAGTATTTT. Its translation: CASSLSGTGYTDTQYF.

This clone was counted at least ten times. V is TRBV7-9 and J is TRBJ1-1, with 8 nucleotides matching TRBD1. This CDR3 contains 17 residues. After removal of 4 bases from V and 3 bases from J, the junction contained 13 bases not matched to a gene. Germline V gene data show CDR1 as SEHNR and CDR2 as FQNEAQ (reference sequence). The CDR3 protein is CASSSLWTGLAHTEAFF. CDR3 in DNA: TGTGCCAGCAGCTCCTTGTGGACAGGGTTGGCTCACACTGAAGCTTTCTTT.

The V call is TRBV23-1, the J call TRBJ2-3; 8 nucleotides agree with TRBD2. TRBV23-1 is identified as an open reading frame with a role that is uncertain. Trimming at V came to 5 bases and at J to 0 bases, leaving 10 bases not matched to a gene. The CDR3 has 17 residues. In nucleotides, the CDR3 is TGCGCCAGCAGTTTGGTGAGCGGGAGTGAGAGCACAGATACGCAGTATTTT. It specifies CASSLVSGSESTDTQYF.

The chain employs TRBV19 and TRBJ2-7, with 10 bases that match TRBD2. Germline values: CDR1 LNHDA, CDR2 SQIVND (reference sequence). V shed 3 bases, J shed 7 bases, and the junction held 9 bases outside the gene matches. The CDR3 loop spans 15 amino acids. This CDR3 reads CASSIAASGSYEQYF. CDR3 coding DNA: TGTGCCAGTAGTATCGCGGCTAGCGGGAGTTATGAGCAGTACTTC.

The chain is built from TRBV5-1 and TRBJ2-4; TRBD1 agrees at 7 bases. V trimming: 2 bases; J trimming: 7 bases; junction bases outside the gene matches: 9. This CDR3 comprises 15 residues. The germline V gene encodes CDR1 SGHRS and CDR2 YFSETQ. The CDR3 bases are TGCGCCAGCAGCTTTGGAGAACAGGGGTTTAACATTCAGTACTTC. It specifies CASSFGEQGFNIQYF. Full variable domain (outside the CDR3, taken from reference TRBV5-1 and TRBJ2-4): KAGVTQTPRYLIKTRGQQVTLSCSPISGHRSVSWYQQTPGQGLQFLFEYFSETQRNKGNFPGRFSGRQFSNSRSEMNVSTLELGDSALYLCASSFGEQGFNIQYFGAGTRLSVL.

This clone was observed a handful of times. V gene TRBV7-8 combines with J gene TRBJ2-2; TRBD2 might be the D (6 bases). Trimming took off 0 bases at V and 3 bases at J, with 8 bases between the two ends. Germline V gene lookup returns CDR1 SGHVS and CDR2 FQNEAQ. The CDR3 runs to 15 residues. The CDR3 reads CASSLAGLYTGELFF. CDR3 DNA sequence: TGTGCCAGCAGCTTAGCGGGACTCTACACCGGGGAGCTGTTTTTT.

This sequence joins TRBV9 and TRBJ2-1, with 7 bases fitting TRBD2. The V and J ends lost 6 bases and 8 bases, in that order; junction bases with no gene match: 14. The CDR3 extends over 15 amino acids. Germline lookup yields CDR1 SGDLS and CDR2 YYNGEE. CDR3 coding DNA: TGTGCCAGCACCCCGACGGCGGGAGTCTTCGATGAGCAGTTCTTC. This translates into CASTPTAGVFDEQFF.

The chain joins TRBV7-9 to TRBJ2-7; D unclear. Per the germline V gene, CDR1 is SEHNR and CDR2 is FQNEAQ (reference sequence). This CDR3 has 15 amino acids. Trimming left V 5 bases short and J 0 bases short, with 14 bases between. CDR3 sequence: CASSPLRRSSYEQYF. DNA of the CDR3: TGTGCCAGCAGCCCGTTGAGACGGAGCTCCTACGAGCAGTACTTC.

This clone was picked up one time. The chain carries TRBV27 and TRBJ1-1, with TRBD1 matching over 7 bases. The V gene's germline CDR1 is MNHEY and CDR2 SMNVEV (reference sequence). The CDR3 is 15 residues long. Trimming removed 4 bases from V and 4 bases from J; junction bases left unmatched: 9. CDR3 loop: CASSSPSGTVTEAFF. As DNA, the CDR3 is TGTGCCAGCAGTTCACCCTCCGGGACAGTCACTGAAGCTTTCTTT.

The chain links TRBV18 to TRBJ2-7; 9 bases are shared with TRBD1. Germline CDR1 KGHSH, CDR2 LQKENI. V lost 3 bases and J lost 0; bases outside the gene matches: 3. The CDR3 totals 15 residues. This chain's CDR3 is CASSPGQGSSYEQYF. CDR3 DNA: TGTGCCAGCTCACCCGGACAGGGGTCCTCCTACGAGCAGTACTTC.

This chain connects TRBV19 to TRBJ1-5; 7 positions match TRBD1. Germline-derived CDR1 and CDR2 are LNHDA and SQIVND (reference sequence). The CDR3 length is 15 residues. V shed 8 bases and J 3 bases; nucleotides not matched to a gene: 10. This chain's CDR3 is CASLGQVGNNQPQHF. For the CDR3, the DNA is TGTGCCAGTTTAGGACAGGTGGGGAACAATCAGCCCCAGCATTTT.

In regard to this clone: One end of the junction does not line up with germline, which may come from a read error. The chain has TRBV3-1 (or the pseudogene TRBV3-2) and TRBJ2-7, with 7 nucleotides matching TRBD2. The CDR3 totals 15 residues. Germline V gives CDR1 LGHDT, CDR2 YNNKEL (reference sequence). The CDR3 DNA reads TGTGCCAGCAGCCCCGATTCTAGCGGAGGCTACGCGCAGTACTTC. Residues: CASSPDSSGGYAQYF.

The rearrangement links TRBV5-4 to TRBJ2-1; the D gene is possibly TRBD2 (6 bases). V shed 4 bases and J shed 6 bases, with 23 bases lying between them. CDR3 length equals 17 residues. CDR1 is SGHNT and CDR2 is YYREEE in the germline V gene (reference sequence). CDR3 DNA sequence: TGTGCCAGCAGCAAAGTGGGTTTGGGACTTCCATTCAATGAGCAGTTCTTC. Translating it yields CASSKVGLGLPFNEQFF.